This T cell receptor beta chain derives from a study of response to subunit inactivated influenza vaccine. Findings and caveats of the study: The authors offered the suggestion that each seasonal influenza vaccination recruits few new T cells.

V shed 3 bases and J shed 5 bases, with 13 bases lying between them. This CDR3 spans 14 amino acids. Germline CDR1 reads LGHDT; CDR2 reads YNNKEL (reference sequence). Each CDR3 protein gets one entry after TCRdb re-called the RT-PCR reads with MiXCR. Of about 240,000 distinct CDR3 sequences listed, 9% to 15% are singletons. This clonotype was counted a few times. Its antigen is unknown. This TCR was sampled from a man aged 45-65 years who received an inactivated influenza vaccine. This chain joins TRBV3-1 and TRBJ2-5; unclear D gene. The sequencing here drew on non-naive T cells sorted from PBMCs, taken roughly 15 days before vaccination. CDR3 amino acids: CASSQLSRAETQYF. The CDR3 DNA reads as TGTGCCAGCAGCCAGCTCAGTAGGGCGGAGACCCAGTACTTC.